This T cell receptor (beta chain) was captured by sequencing in a study of cytomegalovirus exposure and HLA in healthy donors. Vbeta (60) and Jbeta (13) primers were used in the PCR. Original data processing: Approximately 73 million unique TCR beta chains, 10 million to 14 million shared, were counted in a later analysis. The table came from immunoSEQ multiplex PCR; TCRdb's copy has only in-frame clones and leaves some out. V and J calls and clone size are those listed in that table; D and trimming were worked out from the DNA. The sample lists about 150,000 clones, around 75% occurring once. Worth noting for this clone: Its antigen is unknown.

V lost 6 bases and J 1 base, leaving 4 bases between the germline ends. The CDR3 totals 12 residues. Germline V gene data show CDR1 as LNHDA and CDR2 as SQIVND (reference sequence). Study outcomes and limitations: Overall, approximately 180 TCR beta chains were annotated as cytomegalovirus-associated. In a later analysis, HLA-C alleles had the fewest associated TCRs, DRB1 alleles the most.

V usage is TRBV19 and J usage is TRBJ1-5; no clear D gene. The source is a male donor in good health and CMV-seronegative. Source material: PBMCs. The chain's CDR3 is CASSVSNQPQHF. The CDR3 bases are TGTGCCAGTAGCGTCAGCAATCAGCCCCAGCATTTT. The full variable domain, with the rest looked up from reference TRBV19 and TRBJ1-5, is DGGITQSPKYLFRKEGQNVTLSCEQNLNHDAMYWYRQDPGQGLRLIYYSQIVNDFQKGDIAEGYSVSREKKESFPLTVTSAQKNPTAFYLCASSVSNQPQHFGDGTRLSIL.